These T cell receptor beta chains were read from a single sample in a study of PD-1 blockade in classical Hodgkin lymphoma. The repertoire was sequenced with immunoSEQ multiplex PCR; TCRdb's copy has only in-frame clones and lacks some. The sample consists of tens of thousands of clones, nearly 90% of them appearing once. This material consisted of peripheral blood mononuclear cells (PBMCs), taken before the fourth cycle of nivolumab. Receptor source: a human donor with classical Hodgkin lymphoma. Each CDR3 is given with its conserved first and last residue. D genes are given only for firm matches. Clone size, where shown, is once, few, many, or a class for clones that have expanded.

>TRBJ2-7|TRBV29-1|-|-
TGCAGCGTTGAAGGAGGGTCGTCCGTCTACGAGCAGTACTTC
CSVEGGSSVYEQYF
>TRBJ2-7|TRBV5-4|-|TRBD1
TGTGCCAGCAGCTACGGACCGGGACAGGAATACGAGCAGTACTTC
CASSYGPGQEYEQYF
>TRBJ2-3|TRBV27|-|TRBD1
TGTGCCAGCCGGGACAGTCAGTTCGCAGATACGCAGTATTTT
CASRDSQFADTQYF
>TRBJ2-5|TRBV11-2|-|-
TGTGCCAGCAGCTCAGCGAGGGTTTGGGAGACCCAGTACTTC
CASSSARVWETQYF
>TRBJ2-7|TRBV28|-|-
TGTGCCAGCAGTCGCAGTCCCGGGACAATCGCCTACGAGCAGTACTTC
CASSRSPGTIAYEQYF
>TRBJ1-3|TRBV19|-|TRBD1
TGTGCCAGTAGTAGCCGACAGGGGTACGGAAACACCATATATTTT
CASSSRQGYGNTIYF
>TRBJ1-1|TRBV30|-|TRBD1
TGTGCCTGGAAGTATTATGGACAGGGGCGGGGGAACACTGAAGCTTTCTTT
CAWKYYGQGRGNTEAFF
>TRBJ1-4|TRBV18|-|-
TGTGCCAGCTCACCACGAAGGACAGCTAATGAAAAACTGTTTTTT
CASSPRRTANEKLFF
>TRBJ1-6|TRBV28|-|TRBD1
TGTGCCAGCAGTCACGGGGACAGGGGTTATTCACCCCTCCACTTT
CASSHGDRGYSPLHF
>TRBJ2-2|TRBV2|-|TRBD2
TGTGCCAGCAGTGCTACTAGCGGGAATGTCGGGGAGCTGTTTTTT
CASSATSGNVGELFF
>TRBJ2-7|TRBV5-6|-|-
TGTGCCAGCAGCTTGGTTCAAGGGGGAGAGCAGTACTTC
CASSLVQGGEQYF
>TRBJ2-1|TRBV7-3|-|TRBD1
TGTGCCAGCAGCTCCGACAGGGGGAATTACAATGAGCAGTTCTTC
CASSSDRGNYNEQFF
>TRBJ2-7|TRBV7-2|-|TRBD1
TGTGCCAGCAGCTTAGGACAGGGCTACACTTCCTACGAGCAGTACTTC
CASSLGQGYTSYEQYF
>TRBJ2-1|TRBV7-3|-|TRBD2
TGTGCCAGCAGCTTCGGGGGGCTAGCGGGTAGCTCCTACAATGAGCAGTTCTTC
CASSFGGLAGSSYNEQFF
>TRBJ2-1|TRBV14|-|-
TGTGCCAGCAGCCAAGTCATCGGCTCCAGAACCCTCTTAAGCTCCTACAATGAGCAGTTCTTC
CASSQVIGSRTLLSSYNEQFF
>TRBJ2-2|TRBV11-2|few|TRBD1
TGTGCCAGCAGCCGTCGAGGGACAGGGACCACCGGGGAGCTGTTTTTT
CASSRRGTGTTGELFF
>TRBJ1-2|TRBV7-8|-|TRBD1
TGTGCCAGCAGCTCCTCAGGGGGCGGGGGCTACACCTTC
CASSSSGGGGYTF
>TRBJ2-1|TRBV14|-|-
TGTGCCAGCAGCCGCCACCTCCCCGGAAGGGTGGAGCAGTTCTTC
CASSRHLPGRVEQFF
>TRBJ2-3|TRBV14|-|TRBD2
TGTGCCAGCAGCCAAGATCTCGCGGGAGGGGTTACGCAGTATTTT
CASSQDLAGGVTQYF
>TRBJ2-3|TRBV5-1|few|-
TGCGCCAGCACGTCCGGAGTTACGCAGTATTTT
CASTSGVTQYF
>TRBJ1-5|TRBV5-8|-|-
TGTGCCAGCAGCTTCCAGGGACCTTATCAGCCCCAGCATTTT
CASSFQGPYQPQHF
>TRBJ1-2|TRBV28|-|TRBD1
TGTGCCAGCAGGGCTAGGGGGCGTAAGGAGAGTGGCTACACCTTC
CASRARGRKESGYTF
>TRBJ2-7|TRBV2|-|TRBD1
TGTGCCAGCAGTGGGCTGACAGGGGGCCACGCGATCTACGAGCAGTACTTC
CASSGLTGGHAIYEQYF
>TRBJ2-7|TRBV30|-|TRBD1
TGTGCCTGGACATTACGGGACAGGGACTCCTACGAGCAGTACTTC
CAWTLRDRDSYEQYF
>TRBJ1-3|TRBV4-1|-|TRBD1
TGCGCCAGCAGCCATCACCTTGGGGACAGGGTTAGTAACACCATATATTTT
CASSHHLGDRVSNTIYF
>TRBJ2-2|TRBV19|-|-
TGTGCCAGTAGTACGTTCGACCGACGCACCGGGGAGCTGTTTTTT
CASSTFDRRTGELFF
>TRBJ2-1|TRBV2|-|-
TGTGCCAGCAATAGACCCCGCGGGTCCTACAATGAGCAGTTCTTC
CASNRPRGSYNEQFF
>TRBJ2-3|TRBV9|once|-
TGTGCCAGCAGCGGAACAGTAGATACGCAGTATTTT
CASSGTVDTQYF
>TRBJ2-1|TRBV19|once|TRBD2
TGTGCCACCGCATGGCCTAGCGGAGCCAATGAGCAGTTCTTC
CATAWPSGANEQFF
>TRBJ2-7|TRBV7-2|-|-
TGTGCCAGCATCATCTACTACGAGCAGTACTTC
CASIIYYEQYF
>TRBJ2-3|TRBV19|once|TRBD2
TGTGCCAGTAGTTTCGCCGTGACTAGCCATAAGACGCAGTATTTT
CASSFAVTSHKTQYF
>TRBJ1-5|TRBV7-5|few|-
TGTGCCAGAAGCCCCGACGGTCAGCCCCAGCATTTT
CARSPDGQPQHF
>TRBJ2-1|TRBV5-1|once|TRBD2
TGCGCCAGCAGCCCCCGGCTAGCGGGAACCAATGAGCAGTTCTTC
CASSPRLAGTNEQFF
>TRBJ1-2|TRBV12-5|-|-
TGTGCTAGTGGGGCTTTGGGACATTATGGCTACACCTTC
CASGALGHYGYTF
>TRBJ2-3|TRBV4-2|-|TRBD2
TGTGCCAGCAGCGAAACGGGAGGGCCAGATACGCAGTATTTT
CASSETGGPDTQYF
>TRBJ2-1|TRBV6-4|once|TRBD1
TGTGCCAGCAGTCCAACCGGGACAGACTACAATGAGCAGTTCTTC
CASSPTGTDYNEQFF
>TRBJ1-2|TRBV6-1|-|TRBD1
TGTGCCAGCAGTCGGCGCGGGACAGGGGGGTATGGCTACACCTTC
CASSRRGTGGYGYTF
>TRBJ2-5|TRBV18|-|-
TGTGCCAGCTCACCACCGATCAAAGAGCATAGGAAGACCCAGTACTTC
CASSPPIKEHRKTQYF
>TRBJ1-1|TRBV7-9|-|-
TGTGCCAGCAGCTTAAGGGGGAGGACTGAAGCTTTCTTT
CASSLRGRTEAFF
>TRBJ2-7|TRBV7-3|-|TRBD1
TGTGCCAGCAGCGCCGACAGGGGAATACCCTACGAGCAGTACTTC
CASSADRGIPYEQYF
>TRBJ2-1|TRBV5-4|-|TRBD1
TGTGCCAGCAGCTTCGGCGGACAGGGGTCCTACAATGAGCAGTTCTTC
CASSFGGQGSYNEQFF
>TRBJ2-3|TRBV10-1|-|-
TGCGCCAGCAGTGCTTTCGGGGACGGGGCAGATACGCAGTATTTT
CASSAFGDGADTQYF
>TRBJ1-1|TRBV6-5|-|-
TGTGCCAGCAGTTACACGAACCAGAACACTGAAGCTTTCTTT
CASSYTNQNTEAFF
>TRBJ2-1|TRBV29-1|-|TRBD2
TGCAGCGCCGAGGGCGGGAGGAAGCCCATGGGTGAGCAGTTCTTC
CSAEGGRKPMGEQFF
>TRBJ1-2|TRBV5-6|few|-
TGTGCCACCTCAGATGGCCCTGGGGACTATGGCTACACCTTC
CATSDGPGDYGYTF